This T cell receptor (beta chain) was recorded in a study of blood T cell repertoires in COVID-19 (dated by TCRdb to 2020 to 2022). As for the study more broadly: Collaborator samples came from the United States, Italy and Spain and covered acute and convalescent phases of COVID-19. The samples were drawn from the first 160 participants of the ongoing ImmuneRACE study and from roughly 1,300 subjects provided by 6 global collaborators. A freely available public database, intended as a resource for researchers studying the immune response to SARS-CoV-2, is where the repertoires were released. Where HLA class I and class II types were available, the types were taken from metadata supplied by the sample provider, not from assay-based typing. The dataset comprised deeply sampled blood TCRbeta repertoires from subjects exposed to, actively infected with, or recovered from COVID-19. The sample metadata nearly always contained a de-identified subject ID, COVID-19 status, age in years and sex. The material from the prospective study consisted of cDNA or gDNA derived from T cells, B-cell-depleted T cells, or PBMCs.

As regards this clone: No antigen is known for it. No much larger clone exists at a distance of one base, and base qualities are not known.

TCRbeta CDR3 regions were amplified from genomic DNA using the immunoSEQ Assay, a bias-controlled multiplex PCR. The original pipeline was this. The number of nucleated cells in each sample was estimated by amplification of reference gene primers within the assay. Sequence reads were collapsed and filtered to measure the absolute abundance of every unique TCRbeta CDR3 rearrangement. For each sample, productive Simpson clonality was calculated as the square root of Simpson's diversity index over productive rearrangements. Sourced from immuneACCESS, this table was stored by TCRdb with only in-frame sequences that have V and J called. A share of the clones is absent; for the studies checked, an unresolved V gene accounts for under half, and the remainder has no known explanation. V and J calls and clone size follow that table, whereas D and trimming were derived from the DNA. In this sample the table shows some 70,000 clones, around nine tenths of which occur a single time. Around 3.6% of the sample is taken by the ten largest.

In Seattle, one collaborating source enrolled patients while the infection was active and tracked those patients longitudinally over the course of disease. The collaborating institutions used their own protocols to collect whole blood in K2EDTA tubes. For TCRbeta analysis, collaborators shipped samples in one of three forms: frozen whole blood, isolated PBMCs, or DNA extracted from either of those sample types. Here is what the overall study found, with its caveats: Clinical and demographic metadata were provided uncurated, with the amount varying by source and participant.

The receptor was isolated from a woman between 45 and 60 years old with COVID-19, enrolled during active disease. The sequenced sample consisted of peripheral blood.

The base sequence is TGCGCCAGCAGCCAAGATCTTATACGAGGACTAGCGGGAGTAGATACGCAGTATTTT. This encodes CASSQDLIRGLAGVDTQYF. This chain joins TRBV4-1 to TRBJ2-3; TRBD2 agrees with 13 junctional bases. The germline V gene yields MGHRA for CDR1 and YSYEKL for CDR2. Its CDR3 holds 19 amino acids, cysteine through phenylalanine. Just the 57-base CDR3 DNA is kept, in frame starting at base 1. The junction shows trimming of 0 bases on V and 5 bases on J, and the gene matches do not reach 11 bases of it.